This T cell receptor beta chain came from a study of blood T cell repertoires in COVID-19. Study details: COVID-19 samples collected from the United States, Italy and Spain covered acute and convalescent phases.

The CDR3 has 15 amino acids. From germline, CDR1 is SGHAT and CDR2 FQNNGV. V lost 5 bases to trimming and J lost 7 bases, with 17 bases between them. Measured with immunoSEQ multiplex PCR; TCRdb has only the in-frame clones, and not every one. The sample has roughly 250,000 clones, under 95% seen once. This clonotype originated in a woman aged 40 to 49 with acute COVID-19. The specimen was PBMCs or T cells enriched from blood (not recorded which). The V and J genes are TRBV11-2 and TRBJ2-2; tentative D call: TRBD2 (6 bases). CDR3 nucleotide sequence: TGTGCCAGCAGCCCCCTATCCGGGAGAATCGGGGAGCTGTTTTTT. As protein: CASSPLSGRIGELFF. The full variable domain, in which reference TRBV11-2 and TRBJ2-2 provide the parts outside the CDR3, is EAGVAQSPRYKIIEKRQSVAFWCNPISGHATLYWYQQILGQGPKLLIQFQNNGVVDDSQLPKDRFSAERLKGVDSTLKIQPAKLEDSAVYLCASSPLSGRIGELFFGEGSRLTVL.